One T cell receptor beta chain is described in this entry. This receptor's antigen is unknown. No clone much larger than this one lies a single base away; base qualities are absent. CDR3 length: 13 amino acids, cysteine to phenylalanine. The read is trimmed to its CDR3 DNA, 39 bases read in frame from base 1. Clipping removes 4 bases from V and 10 bases from J, with 6 as the unmatched junction base count. The germline V gene yields SGHVS for CDR1 and FNYEAQ for CDR2. This sample stems from a study of blood T cell repertoires in COVID-19 (dated by TCRdb to the early 2020s). Regarding the complete study: Collaborator samples came from the United States, Italy and Spain and covered acute and convalescent phases of COVID-19. The repertoires were made available in a free public database intended to serve as a resource for research on the immune response to SARS-CoV-2. The prospective study material was composed of cDNA or gDNA derived from T cells, B-cell-depleted T cells, or PBMCs. The sample metadata nearly always contained a de-identified subject ID, COVID-19 status, age in years and sex. Subjects who had been exposed to COVID-19, were actively infected with it, or had recovered from it provided the deeply sampled blood TCRbeta repertoires that made up the dataset. HLA class I and class II types, where available, came from metadata supplied by the sample provider rather than from assay-based typing. Samples came from the ongoing ImmuneRACE study (first 160 participants) plus 1,254 subjects from 6 global collaborators.

Each collaborating institution followed its own protocols to collect whole blood in K2EDTA tubes. Collaborator samples were shipped for TCRbeta analysis as frozen whole blood, isolated PBMCs, or DNA extracted from either sample type. TCRbeta CDR3 regions were amplified from genomic DNA by means of the immunoSEQ Assay, a bias-controlled multiplex PCR. Per the original workflow: The number of nucleated cells in each sample was estimated by amplification of reference gene primers within the assay. Sequence reads were collapsed and filtered to measure the absolute abundance of every unique TCRbeta CDR3 rearrangement. Productive Simpson clonality was computed per sample as the square root of Simpson's diversity index over productive rearrangements. Held by TCRdb, this immuneACCESS table contains in-frame sequences only and omits some clones. Under half of the omission traces to an unresolved V gene where checked; the cause of the rest is unknown. V and J calls and clone size are copied from that table; D and trimming were computed from the DNA. The sample table records 200,000 to 250,000 clones; about 79% of these occur just once. The ten largest make up about 10% of the sample.

Overall results and qualifications from the work: The quantity of clinical and demographic metadata differed by source and by participant and was supplied without curation.

The source is a man aged 50-59 years with active or convalescent COVID-19. The sample taken for sequencing was peripheral blood. The rearranged segments are TRBV7-6 and TRBJ2-1, with 8 bases in between that match TRBD1. The bases are TGTGCCAGCAGCTCCGACAGGGGAGGAGAGCAGTTCTTC. This yields the protein CASSSDRGGEQFF.